This is a list of T cell receptor beta chains from one sample in a study of cytomegalovirus exposure and HLA in healthy donors. Using immunoSEQ multiplex PCR, the repertoire was profiled, and TCRdb retains in-frame clones only, with some absent. The sample carries about 130,000 clones, around 82% recorded once. Material for sequencing was PBMCs. The receptors stem from a boy under 18 in good health and CMV-seronegative. CDR3s include the opening cysteine and the closing phenylalanine or tryptophan. The D gene is left open where the match is weak. Some rows mark clone size as missing; the rest say once, few, many or name a class of expanded clone.

clone size	V gene	D gene	J gene	CDR3 protein	CDR3 DNA
NA	TRBV5-1	NA	TRBJ2-1	CASSLGAGAYNEQFF	TGCGCCAGCAGCTTGGGGGCAGGGGCCTACAATGAGCAGTTCTTC
NA	TRBV30	TRBD1	TRBJ1-1	CAWSSRQGPMNTEAFF	TGTGCCTGGAGTTCGAGACAGGGGCCCATGAACACTGAAGCTTTCTTT
NA	TRBV2	NA	TRBJ1-4	CASSSRVTNEKLFF	TGTGCCAGCAGTTCCCGGGTTACTAATGAAAAACTGTTTTTT
NA	TRBV9	TRBD1	TRBJ2-5	CASSGQGQLQETQYF	TGTGCCAGCAGCGGGCAGGGACAGCTCCAAGAGACCCAGTACTTC
NA	TRBV27	TRBD2	TRBJ2-3	CASSTYLAGLHTDTQYF	TGTGCCAGCAGTACTTATCTAGCGGGTTTACACACAGATACGCAGTATTTT
NA	TRBV28	TRBD1	TRBJ1-6	CASSPLQGANNSPLHF	TGTGCCAGCAGCCCACTACAGGGGGCGAATAATTCACCCCTCCACTTT
NA	TRBV6-1	NA	TRBJ2-2	CASSDELTGELFF	TGTGCCAGCAGCGATGAACTAACCGGGGAGCTGTTTTTT
NA	TRBV27	TRBD1	TRBJ1-1	CASSLITTGGPLEAFF	TGTGCCAGCAGTTTAATTACCACAGGGGGTCCACTTGAAGCTTTCTTT
NA	TRBV19	TRBD1	TRBJ2-6	CASSRYYRDRAFSGANVLTF	TGTGCCAGTAGTAGATATTATAGGGACAGAGCTTTCTCTGGGGCCAACGTCCTGACTTTC
NA	TRBV9	TRBD1	TRBJ2-3	CASSVVGQGTDTQYF	TGTGCCAGCAGCGTAGTGGGACAGGGGACAGATACGCAGTATTTT
NA	TRBV7-9	NA	TRBJ2-5	CASSLSTLQGTPQRTQYF	TGTGCCAGCAGCTTATCGACACTACAGGGAACCCCACAAAGGACCCAGTACTTC
once	TRBV4-3	TRBD2	TRBJ2-3	CASSPVLAGADTQYF	TGCGCCAGCAGCCCTGTGCTAGCGGGGGCAGATACGCAGTATTTT
NA	TRBV4-3	TRBD1	TRBJ2-7	CASSQEKGQGRYEQYF	TGCGCCAGCAGCCAAGAAAAGGGACAGGGCCGCTACGAGCAGTACTTC
once	TRBV4-2	TRBD1	TRBJ1-2	CASSQLGQGKDGYTF	TGTGCCAGCAGCCAACTCGGACAGGGGAAAGACGGCTACACCTTC
NA	TRBV7-9	NA	TRBJ1-1	CASSPGTEAFF	TGTGCCAGCAGTCCGGGGACTGAAGCTTTCTTT
NA	TRBV5-4	TRBD1	TRBJ2-3	CASSEGTAYPDTQYF	TGTGCCAGCAGCGAAGGGACAGCATATCCAGATACGCAGTATTTT
NA	TRBV6-5	NA	TRBJ1-6	CASSYGRGGGSSLHF	TGTGCCAGCAGTTACGGTCGCGGGGGGGGCAGTTCCCTCCACTTT
NA	TRBV27	NA	TRBJ1-1	CASSLGGVAEAFF	TGTGCCAGCAGTTTAGGAGGGGTTGCTGAAGCTTTCTTT
NA	TRBV4-2	TRBD1	TRBJ2-7	CASSQHLGDRGIEQYF	TGTGCCAGCAGCCAACACCTCGGGGACAGGGGGATCGAGCAGTACTTC
NA	TRBV10-2	NA	TRBJ2-3	CASSLPGKGTDTQYF	TGCGCCAGCTCCCTACCGGGGAAAGGGACAGATACGCAGTATTTT
NA	TRBV14	TRBD2	TRBJ2-1	CASSQDRRTSGRGGQFF	TGTGCCAGCAGCCAAGATAGAAGGACTAGCGGCCGAGGGGGGCAGTTCTTC
NA	TRBV29-1	NA	TRBJ1-2	CSVVRLLSYGYTF	TGCAGCGTTGTGAGACTGCTCTCCTATGGCTACACCTTC
NA	TRBV6-5	NA	TRBJ1-3	CATRLTTDSGNTIYF	TGTGCCACCCGGCTGACAACTGACTCTGGAAACACCATATATTTT
NA	TRBV6-5	NA	TRBJ2-7	CASSQAAGGRYEQYF	TGTGCCAGCAGCCAAGCGGCAGGAGGTCGGTACGAGCAGTACTTC
NA	TRBV30	NA	TRBJ2-7	CAWSVRRTTLHEQYF	TGTGCCTGGAGTGTACGTAGGACTACCCTCCATGAGCAGTACTTC
NA	TRBV5-1	TRBD2	TRBJ2-7	CASSLGGLAGEFEQYF	TGCGCCAGCAGCTTGGGGGGACTAGCGGGAGAGTTCGAGCAGTACTTC
NA	TRBV5-1	TRBD2	TRBJ2-5	CASSSGLAGGETQYF	TGCGCCAGCAGCTCCGGACTAGCGGGAGGAGAGACCCAGTACTTC
NA	TRBV13	TRBD2	TRBJ2-1	CASSLASGGQAEQFF	TGTGCCAGCAGCTTAGCTAGCGGGGGGCAGGCTGAGCAGTTCTTC
NA	TRBV5-1	TRBD2	TRBJ2-1	CASSVLTSKNEQFF	TGCGCCAGCAGTGTTTTGACTAGCAAAAATGAGCAGTTCTTC
few	TRBV6-5	NA	TRBJ1-1	CASSYSKRALGEAFF	TGTGCCAGCAGTTACTCGAAGAGGGCTTTAGGTGAAGCTTTCTTT
once	TRBV5-1	NA	TRBJ1-1	CASSLVSTEAFF	TGCGCCAGCAGCTTGGTCAGTACTGAAGCTTTCTTT
NA	TRBV18	TRBD1	TRBJ1-1	CASSLRTGMNTEAFF	TGTGCCAGCTCACTAAGGACAGGCATGAACACTGAAGCTTTCTTT
NA	TRBV18	NA	TRBJ2-1	CASSPAYNEQFF	TGTGCCAGCTCACCGGCATACAATGAGCAGTTCTTC
NA	TRBV19	NA	TRBJ2-2	CASSIRGGELFF	TGTGCCAGTAGTATAAGAGGAGGGGAGCTGTTTTTT
NA	TRBV7-3	TRBD2	TRBJ2-2	CASSLVPGLVAGELFF	TGTGCCAGCAGCTTAGTCCCGGGACTAGTGGCCGGGGAGCTGTTTTTT
NA	TRBV4-2	TRBD2	TRBJ2-1	CASSQGGAGAYNEQFF	TGTGCCAGCAGCCAAGGGGGAGCGGGAGCCTACAATGAGCAGTTCTTC
NA	TRBV5-6	TRBD2	TRBJ2-1	CASSLPSGGEQFF	TGTGCCAGCAGCTTGCCTAGCGGCGGTGAGCAGTTCTTC
NA	TRBV2	NA	TRBJ2-7	CATWTGSYEQYF	TGTGCCACCTGGACTGGTTCCTACGAGCAGTACTTC
few	TRBV4-1	NA	TRBJ1-1	CASSQGATEAFF	TGCGCCAGCAGCCAAGGGGCAACTGAAGCTTTCTTT
NA	TRBV5-5	TRBD1	TRBJ1-2	CASSWTSDRVGGYTF	TGTGCCAGCAGCTGGACTTCGGACAGGGTTGGTGGCTACACCTTC